A single sample gave rise to the 16 T cell receptor beta chains below, sequenced in a study of blood T cell repertoires in COVID-19. Repertoires were generated with immunoSEQ multiplex PCR, while TCRdb's copy carries only in-frame clones and drops some. Among 150,000 or so clones listed, over 80% were seen once. Sequences were obtained from peripheral blood. Receptor source: a woman aged 40 to 49 with active or convalescent COVID-19.

CDR3 sequence reads: CATSDLSGRSTDTQYF. CDR3 DNA sequence: TGTGCCACCAGTGATTTATCGGGAAGAAGCACAGATACGCAGTATTTT. The V call is TRBV24-1, the J call TRBJ2-3; TRBD2 is a possible D gene (5 bases). The V gene's germline CDR1 is KGHDR and CDR2 SFDVKD. The CDR3 contains 16 residues. With 1 base removed from V and 0 bases from J, the gap between germline ends came to 10 bases.

V is TRBV19 and J is TRBJ1-5, with D tentatively TRBD1 (6 bases). This CDR3 has 15 amino acids. V was trimmed by 5 bases and J by 5 bases, leaving 16 bases between them. Germline V gives CDR1 LNHDA, CDR2 SQIVND (reference sequence). CDR3: CASSPVQGFDQPQHF. The DNA for the CDR3 is TGTGCCAGTAGTCCGGTACAGGGTTTTGATCAGCCCCAGCATTTT.

Here the CDR3 reads CASSLIPGGNEKLFF. For the CDR3, the DNA is TGTGCCAGCAGCTTAATCCCAGGGGGGAATGAAAAACTGTTTTTT. V usage is TRBV7-2 and J usage is TRBJ1-4, with TRBD1 matching 7 bases. The CDR3 runs 15 residues. Germline V gene data show CDR1 as SGHTA and CDR2 as FQGNSA. Germline trimming cut 2 bases from V and 5 bases from J; bases unmatched to any gene: 5.

V usage is TRBV5-1 and J usage is TRBJ2-7; a possible D gene is TRBD1 (5 bases). The CDR3 contains 14 residues. Germline CDR1 is SGHRS and CDR2 is YFSETQ. The V end lost 2 bases, the J end lost 3 bases, and 12 bases lay between the germline ends. The CDR3 coding sequence is TGCGCCAGCAGCTTTAATCAGGGCGTCTACGAGCAGTACTTC. It codes for CASSFNQGVYEQYF.

The rearrangement uses TRBV6-4 and TRBJ2-3; 10 bases line up with TRBD2. J was trimmed by 1 base and V by 6 bases; bases with no gene match: 7. The CDR3 has 16 residues. CDR1 MRHNA and CDR2 SNTAGT come from the germline V gene. CDR3 loop: CASSPMGTSGTDTQYF. CDR3 coding DNA: TGTGCCAGCAGCCCCATGGGGACTAGCGGCACAGATACGCAGTATTTT.

The chain carries TRBV27 and TRBJ2-1, with 9 bases fitting TRBD2. The V gene end was trimmed by 3 bases and the J gene end by 7 bases; junction bases not matched to a gene: 4. The CDR3 extends over 14 amino acids. Germline-derived CDR1 and CDR2 are MNHEY and SMNVEV (reference sequence). The CDR3, as DNA: TGTGCCAGCAGTTTCGAGACTAGCGGTAATGAGCAGTTCTTC. Translated, it gives CASSFETSGNEQFF.

The rearrangement joins TRBV13 to TRBJ2-7; D uncertain. There are 13 residues in the CDR3. Trimming removed 5 bases at V and 0 bases at J, with 8 bases between. Germline V gene data show CDR1 as PRHDT and CDR2 as FYEKMQ (reference sequence). The chain's CDR3 is CASSLPSSYEQYF. The CDR3 DNA follows: TGTGCCAGCAGCCTCCCCAGCTCCTACGAGCAGTACTTC.

The rearrangement joins TRBV28 to TRBJ1-4; D remains unclear. V lost 11 bases to trimming and J lost 5 bases, with 12 bases between them. This CDR3 contains 12 residues. Germline loops: CDR1 MDHEN, CDR2 SYDVKM. Written as DNA, the CDR3 is TGTGCCGGCCGGGGTCCCAATGAAAAACTGTTTTTT. Its translation: CAGRGPNEKLFF. The full variable domain, rest sourced from reference TRBV28 and TRBJ1-4, is DVKVTQSSRYLVKRTGEKVFLECVQDMDHENMFWYRQDPGLGLRLIYFSYDVKMKEKGDIPEGYSVSREKKERFSLILESASTNQTSMYLCAGRGPNEKLFFGSGTQLSVL.

Notes on this clone: The junction departs from germline at one end; a sequencing error may be responsible. V is TRBV15 and J is TRBJ1-1; tentative D call: TRBD1 (6 bases). Germline V lookup: CDR1 LNHNV, CDR2 YYDKDF (reference sequence). The length of the CDR3 is 16 residues. The CDR3 loop reads CATSGETGLLLTEAFF. CDR3 nucleotide sequence: TGTGCCACCAGCGGAGAAACAGGGTTATTGCTCACTGAAGCTTTCTTT.

V is TRBV2 and J is TRBJ1-1, with D maybe TRBD1 (6 bases). Germline assignment: CDR1 SNHLY and CDR2 FYNNEI. The CDR3 length is 15 residues. V was shortened by 7 bases and J by 0 bases, with 15 bases between the two germline ends. The CDR3 region is CASTQDSLMNTEAFF. The CDR3 region has the DNA TGTGCCAGCACGCAGGACAGCCTCATGAACACTGAAGCTTTCTTT. Variable domain in full (rest from reference TRBV2 and TRBJ1-1): EPEVTQTPSHQVTQMGQEVILRCVPISNHLYFYWYRQILGQKVEFLVSFYNNEISEKSEIFDDQFSVERPDGSNFTLKIRSTKLEDSAMYFCASTQDSLMNTEAFFGQGTRLTVV.

This sequence joins TRBV5-1 and TRBJ1-3; 7 bases map to TRBD1. V gave up 4 bases and J gave up 3 bases; unmatched junction bases: 7. Germline CDR1 reads SGHRS; CDR2 reads YFSETQ. The CDR3 consists of 15 residues. For the CDR3, the DNA is TGCGCCAGCAGCGTGACAGGGATCGGTGGAAACACCATATATTTT. Protein sequence: CASSVTGIGGNTIYF. The full variable domain, its missing parts supplied by reference TRBV5-1 and TRBJ1-3, is KAGVTQTPRYLIKTRGQQVTLSCSPISGHRSVSWYQQTPGQGLQFLFEYFSETQRNKGNFPGRFSGRQFSNSRSEMNVSTLELGDSALYLCASSVTGIGGNTIYFGEGSWLTVV.

V is TRBV7-9 and J is TRBJ2-5; 9 bases align to TRBD1. Germline assignment: CDR1 SEHNR and CDR2 FQNEAQ (reference sequence). The CDR3 is 16 residues long. J was trimmed by 3 bases and V by 5 bases; bases with no gene match: 10. The DNA of the CDR3 is TGTGCCAGCAGCCTCAGGACCGGGACAGGGAAAGAGACCCAGTACTTC. Translating it yields CASSLRTGTGKETQYF.

The chain recombines TRBV6-5 with TRBJ1-1; no definite D call. The length of the CDR3 is 15 residues. Germline V lookup: CDR1 MNHEY, CDR2 SVGAGI. V was clipped by 0 bases and J by 1 base, with 9 bases between them. CDR3 residues: CASSYSGRGNTEAFF. Written as DNA, the CDR3 is TGTGCCAGCAGTTACTCGGGCCGGGGGAACACTGAAGCTTTCTTT.

A remark on this clone: At the DNA level, this CDR3 is encoded by other sequences in the same sample as well. The chain carries TRBV9 and TRBJ2-7; 9 bases match TRBD1. The germline CDR1 and CDR2 sequences are SGDLS and YYNGEE. Unmatched junction bases numbered 4, after V lost 0 bases and J lost 6 bases. This CDR3 has 14 residues. DNA of the CDR3: TGTGCCAGCAGCGTAGGGACAGGGGTGGGCGAGCAGTACTTC. It yields the protein CASSVGTGVGEQYF.

The chain uses TRBV27 and TRBJ1-2, with a weak D call TRBD1 (6 bases). The germline CDR1 and CDR2 sequences are MNHEY and SMNVEV (reference sequence). The V gene lost 3 bases and the J gene lost 4 bases, with 15 bases spanning the gap. The CDR3 is 15 amino acids. CDR3 sequence reads: CASSLSRQDFYGYTF. As DNA, the CDR3 is TGTGCCAGCAGTTTGTCTAGACAGGACTTCTATGGCTACACCTTC.

V usage is TRBV3-1 (or the pseudogene TRBV3-2) and J usage is TRBJ1-4; D is ambiguous. V was cut by 3 bases and J by 2 bases, with 10 bases left in between. The CDR3 has 15 amino acids. Germline V gives CDR1 LGHDT, CDR2 YNNKEL (reference sequence). The CDR3 sequence: CASSQGSGTNEKLFF. The DNA of the CDR3 is TGTGCCAGCAGCCAGGGATCGGGGACTAATGAAAAACTGTTTTTT.